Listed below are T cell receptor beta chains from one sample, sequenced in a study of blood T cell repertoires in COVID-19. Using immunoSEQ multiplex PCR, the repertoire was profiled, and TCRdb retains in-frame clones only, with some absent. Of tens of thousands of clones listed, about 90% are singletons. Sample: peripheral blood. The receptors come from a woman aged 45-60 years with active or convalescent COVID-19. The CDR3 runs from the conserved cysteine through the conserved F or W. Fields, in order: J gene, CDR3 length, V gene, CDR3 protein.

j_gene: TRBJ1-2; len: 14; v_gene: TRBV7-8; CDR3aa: CASSFGQGSYGYTF
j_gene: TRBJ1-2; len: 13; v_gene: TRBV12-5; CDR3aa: CASGLVPSEGYTF
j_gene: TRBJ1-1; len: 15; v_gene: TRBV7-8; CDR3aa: CASSLALVRVAEAFF
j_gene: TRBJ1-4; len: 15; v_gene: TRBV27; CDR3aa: CASRTSRGGGEKLFF
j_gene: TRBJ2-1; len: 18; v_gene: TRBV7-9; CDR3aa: CASSLPSEGLSSYNEQFF
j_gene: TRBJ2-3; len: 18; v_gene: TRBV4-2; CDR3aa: CASSQDFGTSGGTDTQYF
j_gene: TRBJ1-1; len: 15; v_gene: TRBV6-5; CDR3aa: CASSYRQVMNTEAFF
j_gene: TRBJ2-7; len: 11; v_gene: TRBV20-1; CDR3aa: CSARSGHEQYF
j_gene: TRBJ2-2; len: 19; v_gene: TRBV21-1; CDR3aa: CASSKERGLPDKQTGELFF
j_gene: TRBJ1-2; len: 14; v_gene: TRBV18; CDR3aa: CASSPGTGEYGYTF
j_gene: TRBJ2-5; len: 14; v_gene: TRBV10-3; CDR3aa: CAISDPGLQETQYF
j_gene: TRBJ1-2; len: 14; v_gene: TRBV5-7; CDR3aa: CASSSPGTGTGYTF
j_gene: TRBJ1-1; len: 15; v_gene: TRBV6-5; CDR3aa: CASSPPGILNTEAFF
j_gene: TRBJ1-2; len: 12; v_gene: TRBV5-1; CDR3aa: CASSREGNGYTF
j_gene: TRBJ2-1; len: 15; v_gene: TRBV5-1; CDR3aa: CASSAGTSGANEQFF
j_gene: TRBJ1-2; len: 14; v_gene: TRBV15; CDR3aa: CATSREARGYGYTF
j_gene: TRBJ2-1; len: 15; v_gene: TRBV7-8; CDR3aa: CASSLNRDRVHEQFF
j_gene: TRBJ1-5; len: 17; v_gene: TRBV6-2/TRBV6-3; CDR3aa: CASSYSNFGGVGQPQHF
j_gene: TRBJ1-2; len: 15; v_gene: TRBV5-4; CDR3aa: CASSLAGSANYGYTF
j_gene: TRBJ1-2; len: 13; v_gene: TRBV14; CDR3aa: CASSPGGNYGYTF
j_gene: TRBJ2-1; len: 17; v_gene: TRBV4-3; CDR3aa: CASSQDLGEFGYNEQFF
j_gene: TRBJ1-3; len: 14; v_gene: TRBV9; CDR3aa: CASSAAGWGNTIYF
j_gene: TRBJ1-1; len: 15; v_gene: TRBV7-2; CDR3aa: CASSLALGVATEAFF
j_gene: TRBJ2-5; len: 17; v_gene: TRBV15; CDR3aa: CATSRGGTWGDQETQYF
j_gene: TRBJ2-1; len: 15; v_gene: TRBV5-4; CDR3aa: CASSKRGGTWDEQFF
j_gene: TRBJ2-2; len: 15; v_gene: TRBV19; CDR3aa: CASAGGGVGTGELFF
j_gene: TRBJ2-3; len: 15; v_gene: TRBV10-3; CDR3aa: CAISDRGRVTDTQYF
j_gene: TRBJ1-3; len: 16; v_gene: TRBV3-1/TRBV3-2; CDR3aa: CASSTRQGQSGNTIYF
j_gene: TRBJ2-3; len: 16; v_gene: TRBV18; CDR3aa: CASSPLAGGPTDTQYF
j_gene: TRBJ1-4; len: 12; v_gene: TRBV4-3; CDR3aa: CASSQVRRELFF
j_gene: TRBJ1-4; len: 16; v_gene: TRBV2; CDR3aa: CASSETGGRTNEKLFF
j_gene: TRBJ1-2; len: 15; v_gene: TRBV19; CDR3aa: CASSRGQGANYGYTF
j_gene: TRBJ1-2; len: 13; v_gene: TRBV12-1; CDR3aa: CASSFLRNYGYTF
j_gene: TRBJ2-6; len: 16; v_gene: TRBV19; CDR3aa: CASSIEGGSGANVLTF
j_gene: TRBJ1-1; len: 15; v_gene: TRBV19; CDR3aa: CASSIYPGANTEAFF
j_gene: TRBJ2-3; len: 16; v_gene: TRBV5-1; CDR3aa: CASSAPRDTSTDTQYF
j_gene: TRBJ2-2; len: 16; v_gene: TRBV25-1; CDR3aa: CASSASRAINTGELFF
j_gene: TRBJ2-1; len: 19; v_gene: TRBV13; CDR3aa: CASSLGATSGGLAYNEQFF
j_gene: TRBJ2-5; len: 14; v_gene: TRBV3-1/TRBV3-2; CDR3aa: CASSQEGGAKTQYF
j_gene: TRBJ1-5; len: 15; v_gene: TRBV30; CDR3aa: CAWSRGRGENQPQHF
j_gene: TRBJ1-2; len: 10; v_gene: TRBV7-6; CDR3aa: CGSGTFGYTF
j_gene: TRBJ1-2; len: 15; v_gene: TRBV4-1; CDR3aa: CASSQALTVPDGYTF
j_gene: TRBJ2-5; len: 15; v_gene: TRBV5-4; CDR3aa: CASSRGSQGGETQYF
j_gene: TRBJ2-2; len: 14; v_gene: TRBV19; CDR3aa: CASKSESYTGELFF
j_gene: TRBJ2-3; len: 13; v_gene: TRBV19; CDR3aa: CASSDSIGDTQYF
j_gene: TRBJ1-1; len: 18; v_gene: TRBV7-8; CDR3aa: CASSLVGGPTSGNTEAFF
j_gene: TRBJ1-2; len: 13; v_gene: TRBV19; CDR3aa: CASNDRDPYGYTF
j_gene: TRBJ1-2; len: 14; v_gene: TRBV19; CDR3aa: CASSRTGGIRGYTF
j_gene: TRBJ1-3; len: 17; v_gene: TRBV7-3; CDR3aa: CASSSPGQGDFGNTIYF
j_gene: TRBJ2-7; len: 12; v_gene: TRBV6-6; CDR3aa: CASLREAHEQYF
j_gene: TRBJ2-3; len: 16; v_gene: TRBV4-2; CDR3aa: CASSQDPGGIADTQYF
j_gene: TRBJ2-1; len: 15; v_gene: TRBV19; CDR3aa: CASSPSGLAGNEQFF
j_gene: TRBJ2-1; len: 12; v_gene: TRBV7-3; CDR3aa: CASSLRQGEQFF
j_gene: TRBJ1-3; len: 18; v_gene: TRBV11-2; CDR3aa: CASSSEGDRAPSGNTIYF
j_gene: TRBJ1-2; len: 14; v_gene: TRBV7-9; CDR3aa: CASSRDRGLSGYTF